The present T cell receptor beta chain was sequenced within a study of T cell responses to AZD1222 COVID-19 vaccine. Background on the study: Recipients boosted at about 4 weeks or about 12 weeks are pooled.

TCRdb's table, derived via immunoSEQ multiplex PCR, lists solely in-frame clones and lacks some. Of approximately 110,000 clones in the sample, roughly nine tenths are singletons; the top ten hold about 1.2%. V was shortened by 0 bases and J by 10 bases, with 12 bases between the two germline ends. CDR3 length: 13 residues. CDR1 SGHVS and CDR2 FNYEAQ come from the germline V gene. The clonotype comes from an adult in good health. The chain links TRBV7-6 to TRBJ1-1, with D hard to call. Sequences were derived from peripheral blood, sampled on day 0 of AZD1222 vaccination. The CDR3: CASSLARGSSAFF. The CDR3 coding sequence is TGTGCCAGCAGCTTAGCCCGGGGTTCGTCAGCTTTCTTT.